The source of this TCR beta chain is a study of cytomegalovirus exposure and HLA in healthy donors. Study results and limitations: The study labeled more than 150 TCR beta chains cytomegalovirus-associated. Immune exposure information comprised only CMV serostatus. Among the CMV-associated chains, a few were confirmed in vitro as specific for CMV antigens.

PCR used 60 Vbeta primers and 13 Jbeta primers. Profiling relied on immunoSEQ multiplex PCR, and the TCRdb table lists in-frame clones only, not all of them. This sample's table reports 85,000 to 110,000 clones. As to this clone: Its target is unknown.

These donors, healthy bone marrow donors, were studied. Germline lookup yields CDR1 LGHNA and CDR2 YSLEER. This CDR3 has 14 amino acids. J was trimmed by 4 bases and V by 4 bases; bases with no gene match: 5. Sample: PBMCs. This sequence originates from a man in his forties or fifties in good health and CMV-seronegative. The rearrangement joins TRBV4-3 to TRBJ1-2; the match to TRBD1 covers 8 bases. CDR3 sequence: CASSRQTGVYGYTF. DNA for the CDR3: TGCGCCAGCAGCCGGCAGACAGGGGTCTATGGCTACACCTTC.